This TCR beta chain was observed in a study of T cell changes during pregnancy in multiple sclerosis. Generated by immunoSEQ multiplex PCR, the TCRdb table keeps only in-frame clones and is missing some. This table has more than 35,000 clones, around 90% appearing once. J was trimmed by 2 bases and V by 0 bases; bases with no gene match: 0. CDR3 length equals 14 residues. Germline CDR1 and CDR2: SGHNT and YYREEE (reference sequence). In this sample, this clone turned up a few times. J is TRBJ1-2 and V is TRBV5-4, with TRBD1 identical over 8 bases. The source is a female donor with multiple sclerosis, enrolled in a pregnancy study. Source: CD4+ T cells from peripheral blood mononuclear cells, taken in the second trimester of pregnancy. The CDR3 DNA is TGTGCCAGCAGCTTGGCAGGGGGCAACTATGGCTACACCTTC. Amino acids: CASSLAGGNYGYTF.